This T cell receptor (beta chain) is from a study of T cell clonotyping in hematopoietic cell transplantation. TCRdb's table, derived via immunoSEQ multiplex PCR, lists solely in-frame clones and lacks some. The table shows around 6,300 clones, with around 85% occurring only once. With 3 bases clipped from V and 4 bases from J, the junction kept 3 bases outside the gene matches. The CDR3 extends over 15 amino acids. Germline loops: CDR1 MGHRA, CDR2 YSYEKL. Whole-study results and caveats: At the given depth, recipient repertoires were over 97% de novo clonotypes.

This clone came up a few times. The target antigen is unknown. The material sequenced was peripheral blood mononuclear cells, taken 180 days after allogeneic stem cell transplant. This chain uses TRBV4-1 with TRBJ1-6; TRBD1 matches 7 bases. The receptor was derived from a female patient aged 50-65 years who had an allogeneic stem cell transplant from an unrelated donor, so the T cells may come from the graft donor. Some clones in this sample may be carry-over from other donors' samples. This chain's CDR3 is CASSQPGQYNSPLHF. The CDR3 DNA follows: TGCGCCAGCAGCCAGCCGGGACAGTATAATTCACCCCTCCACTTT.